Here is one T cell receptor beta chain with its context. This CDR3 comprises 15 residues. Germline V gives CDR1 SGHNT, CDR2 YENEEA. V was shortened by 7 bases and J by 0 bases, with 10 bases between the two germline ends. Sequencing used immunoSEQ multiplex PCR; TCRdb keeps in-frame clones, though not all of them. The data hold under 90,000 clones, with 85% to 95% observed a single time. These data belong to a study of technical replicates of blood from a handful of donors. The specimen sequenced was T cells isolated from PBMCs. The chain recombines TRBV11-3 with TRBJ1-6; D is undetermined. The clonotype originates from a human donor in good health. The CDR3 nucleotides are TGTGCCAGCACCCTTGGGAGCTCCTATAATTCACCCCTCCACTTT. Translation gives CASTLGSSYNSPLHF.